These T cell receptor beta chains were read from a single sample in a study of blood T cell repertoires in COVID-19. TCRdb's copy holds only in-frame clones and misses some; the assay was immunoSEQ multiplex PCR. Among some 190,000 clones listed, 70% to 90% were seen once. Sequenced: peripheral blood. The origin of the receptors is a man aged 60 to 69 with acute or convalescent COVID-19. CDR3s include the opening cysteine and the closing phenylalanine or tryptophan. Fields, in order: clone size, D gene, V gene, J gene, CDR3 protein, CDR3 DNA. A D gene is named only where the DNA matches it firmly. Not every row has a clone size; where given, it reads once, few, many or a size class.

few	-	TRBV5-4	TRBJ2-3	CASSFRADTQYF	TGTGCCAGCAGCTTTCGGGCAGATACGCAGTATTTT
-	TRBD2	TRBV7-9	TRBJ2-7	CASSLWASGRLYEQYF	TGTGCCAGCAGCTTATGGGCTAGCGGGAGGTTATACGAGCAGTACTTC
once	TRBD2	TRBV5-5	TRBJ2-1	CASSIASGDPSYNEQFF	TGTGCCAGCAGCATAGCTAGCGGGGACCCGTCCTACAATGAGCAGTTCTTC
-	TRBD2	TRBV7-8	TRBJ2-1	CASSSRTSGRARGVTEQFF	TGTGCCAGCAGCTCCCGGACTAGCGGGAGGGCCAGGGGTGTGACTGAGCAGTTCTTC
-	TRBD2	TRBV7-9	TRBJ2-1	CASSLTSGSRGSYNEQFF	TGTGCCAGCAGCTTAACTAGCGGGAGCCGGGGCTCCTACAATGAGCAGTTCTTC
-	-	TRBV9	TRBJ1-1	CASSVGHSNTEAFF	TGTGCCAGCAGCGTGGGACACTCGAACACTGAAGCTTTCTTT
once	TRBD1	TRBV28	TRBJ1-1	CASRPGQGVNTEAFF	TGTGCCAGCAGACCGGGACAGGGAGTGAACACTGAAGCTTTCTTT
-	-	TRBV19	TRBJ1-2	CASSRANGYTF	TGTGCCAGTAGTCGCGCGAATGGCTACACCTTC
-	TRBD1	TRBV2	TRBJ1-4	CATRDRGIEKLFF	TGTGCCACCCGGGACAGGGGGATTGAAAAACTGTTTTTT
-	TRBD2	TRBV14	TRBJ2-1	CASSHLYGGSAYNEQFF	TGTGCCAGCAGCCATCTCTATGGCGGGAGCGCCTACAATGAGCAGTTCTTC
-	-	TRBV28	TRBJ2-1	CASIGGAAAESYNEQFF	TGTGCCAGCATTGGCGGGGCTGCGGCGGAAAGTTACAATGAGCAGTTCTTC
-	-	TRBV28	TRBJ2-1	CASGPNNEQFF	TGTGCCAGCGGCCCCAACAATGAGCAGTTCTTC
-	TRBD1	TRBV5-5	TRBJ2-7	CASSWGDRGFEQYF	TGTGCCAGCAGCTGGGGGGACAGGGGTTTCGAGCAGTACTTC
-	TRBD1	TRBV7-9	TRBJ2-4	CASSRNYSPGQVTNIQYF	TGTGCCAGCAGTCGTAACTACAGTCCGGGACAGGTAACGAACATTCAGTACTTC
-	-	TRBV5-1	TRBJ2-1	CASSFGVAFF	TGCGCCAGCAGCTTCGGGGTAGCGTTCTTC
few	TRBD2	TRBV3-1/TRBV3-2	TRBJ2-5	CASSLRTSGLGETQYF	TGTGCCAGCAGCCTCCGGACTAGCGGCCTCGGGGAGACCCAGTACTTC
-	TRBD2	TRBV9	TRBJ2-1	CASSAHLASGSNEQFF	TGTGCCAGCAGCGCACACCTCGCGAGCGGGAGTAATGAGCAGTTCTTC
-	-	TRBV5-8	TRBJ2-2	CASSLVGGPGELFF	TGTGCCAGCAGCTTGGTCGGGGGGCCCGGGGAGCTGTTTTTT
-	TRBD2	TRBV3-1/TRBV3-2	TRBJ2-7	CASSEAGVGEQYF	TGTGCCAGCAGCGAAGCGGGAGTCGGCGAGCAGTACTTC
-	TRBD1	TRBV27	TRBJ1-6	CASSSNQGAVNSPLHF	TGTGCCAGCAGTTCCAACCAGGGGGCCGTGAATTCACCCCTCCACTTT
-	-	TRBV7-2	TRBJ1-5	CASSLEAGGNQPQHF	TGTGCCAGCAGCTTAGAGGCGGGGGGCAATCAGCCCCAGCATTTT
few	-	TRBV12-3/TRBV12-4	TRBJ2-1	CASSPRENNEQFF	TGTGCCAGCAGTCCACGGGAAAACAATGAGCAGTTCTTC
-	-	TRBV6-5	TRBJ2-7	CASSYSSGTPYEQYF	TGTGCCAGCAGTTACTCGTCGGGGACTCCCTACGAGCAGTACTTC
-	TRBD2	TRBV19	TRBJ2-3	CASRKREGQADTQYF	TGTGCCAGTAGGAAGCGGGAGGGCCAAGCAGATACGCAGTATTTT
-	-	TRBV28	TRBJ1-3	CASSFGTNSGNTIYF	TGTGCCAGCAGTTTTGGCACTAACTCTGGAAACACCATATATTTT
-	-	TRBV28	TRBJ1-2	CASRTPRGGYTF	TGTGCCAGCAGGACTCCGCGGGGTGGCTACACCTTC
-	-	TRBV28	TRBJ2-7	CASSSPSGSAYEQYF	TGTGCCAGCAGTTCGCCCTCCGGGAGCGCCTACGAGCAGTACTTC
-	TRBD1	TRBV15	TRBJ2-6	CATSRAGTGPGANVLTF	TGTGCCACCAGCAGAGCCGGGACAGGGCCCGGGGCCAACGTCCTGACTTTC
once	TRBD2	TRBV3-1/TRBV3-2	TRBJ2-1	CASSQGLAGGNEQFF	TGTGCCAGCAGCCAAGGACTAGCGGGAGGCAATGAGCAGTTCTTC
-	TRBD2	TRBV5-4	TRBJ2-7	CASSSPILAGGEQYF	TGTGCCAGCAGCTCTCCTATACTAGCGGGAGGCGAGCAGTACTTC
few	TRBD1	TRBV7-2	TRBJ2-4	CASSPGQGMNIQYF	TGTGCCAGCAGCCCGGGACAGGGTATGAACATTCAGTACTTC
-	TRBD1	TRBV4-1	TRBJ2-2	CASSYTGANTGELFF	TGCGCCAGCAGCTATACAGGGGCGAACACCGGGGAGCTGTTTTTT
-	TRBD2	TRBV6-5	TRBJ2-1	CASRLAGPYNEQFF	TGTGCCAGCAGGCTAGCGGGCCCCTACAATGAGCAGTTCTTC
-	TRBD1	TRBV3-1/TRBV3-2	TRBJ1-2	CASSRQGAGGYTF	TGTGCCAGCAGTCGACAGGGGGCAGGTGGCTACACCTTC
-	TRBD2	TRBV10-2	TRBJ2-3	CASAPLAGGSGRYF	TGCGCCAGCGCCCCCCTAGCGGGAGGTAGCGGTCGGTATTTT
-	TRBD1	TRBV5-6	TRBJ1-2	CASSSSGTGIISNYGYTF	TGTGCCAGCAGCTCCTCCGGGACAGGGATTATAAGTAACTATGGCTACACCTTC
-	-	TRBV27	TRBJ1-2	CASSWANSNYGYTF	TGTGCCAGCAGTTGGGCGAACAGCAACTATGGCTACACCTTC
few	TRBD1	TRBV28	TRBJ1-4	CASSDNRGRNEKLFF	TGTGCCAGCAGTGACAACAGGGGGCGAAATGAAAAACTGTTTTTT
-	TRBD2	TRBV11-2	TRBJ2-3	CASRLGQRESTDTQYF	TGTGCCAGCAGATTGGGGCAGCGGGAGAGCACAGATACGCAGTATTTT
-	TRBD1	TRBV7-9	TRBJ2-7	CASSLDGTGFDEQYF	TGTGCCAGCAGCTTAGATGGGACAGGGTTTGACGAGCAGTACTTC
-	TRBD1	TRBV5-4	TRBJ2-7	CASSLGGTGVDEQYF	TGTGCCAGCAGCTTAGGGGGGACAGGGGTGGACGAGCAGTACTTC
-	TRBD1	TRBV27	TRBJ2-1	CASSWGQGTTNEQFF	TGTGCCAGCAGCTGGGGACAGGGAACTACAAATGAGCAGTTCTTC
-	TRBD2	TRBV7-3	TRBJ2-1	CASSSNSGSPYNEQFF	TGTGCCAGCAGCTCCAACAGCGGGAGCCCCTACAATGAGCAGTTCTTC
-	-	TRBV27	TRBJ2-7	CASSLSPPWRGRPTYEQYF	TGTGCCAGCAGTTTATCCCCCCCCTGGAGGGGAAGACCCACCTACGAGCAGTACTTC
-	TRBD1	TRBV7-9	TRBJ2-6	CASSQTNRGPGANVLTF	TGTGCCAGCAGCCAGACCAACAGGGGCCCAGGGGCCAACGTCCTGACTTTC
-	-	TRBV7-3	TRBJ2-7	CASSSQRSYEQYF	TGTGCCAGCAGCTCACAGAGATCTTACGAGCAGTACTTC
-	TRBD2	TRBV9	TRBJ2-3	CASSVRTSGDTQYF	TGTGCCAGCAGCGTAAGGACTAGCGGTGATACGCAGTATTTT
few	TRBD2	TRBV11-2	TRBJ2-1	CASSLETSGEQFF	TGTGCCAGCAGCTTAGAAACTAGCGGAGAGCAGTTCTTC
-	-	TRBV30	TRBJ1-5	CAWSVRSRGIAFGNQPQHF	TGTGCCTGGAGTGTACGAAGCAGGGGTATAGCCTTCGGCAATCAGCCCCAGCATTTT
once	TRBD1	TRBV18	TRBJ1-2	CASSPRQGEGYTF	TGTGCCAGCTCACCCCGGCAGGGGGAAGGCTACACCTTC
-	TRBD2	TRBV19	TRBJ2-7	CASSWAGGPTYEQYF	TGTGCCAGTAGCTGGGCGGGAGGGCCAACCTACGAGCAGTACTTC
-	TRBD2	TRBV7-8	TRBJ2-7	CASSLASGWPSGSLYEQYF	TGTGCCAGCAGCTTAGCATCTGGATGGCCTAGCGGGAGCCTCTACGAGCAGTACTTC